The clone carrying this TCR beta chain was recorded at least ten times. Its cognate antigen is unknown. This sample is drawn from a study of breast tumors, draining lymph nodes, adjacent tissues. Samples came from axillary lymph nodes draining the breast cancer. In TCRdb, the multiplex PCR reads were re-called with MiXCR into one record per CDR3 protein. Counted here are more than 80,000 distinct CDR3 sequences, around 30% occurring once; the ten biggest clones make up under 6.5%. Whole-study findings and limits: Luminal-like breast cancer showed significantly higher tumor–nontumor repertoire similarity than basal-like. Tumor TCR diversity was below lymph nodes but above nontumor tissue. That most tumor T cells come from lymph nodes remained unproven. Data fit most tumor T cells coming from lymph node, expanding in tumor.

Germline CDR1 and CDR2: SEHNR and FQNEAQ (reference sequence). This CDR3 has 15 residues. V was cut by 3 bases and J by 1 base, with 12 bases left in between. The specimen sequenced was axillary lymph node tissue. The clonotype originates from a female donor with breast cancer. Some clones in this sample may be carry-over from other donors' samples. This chain uses TRBV7-9 with TRBJ1-2; tentative D call: TRBD1 (5 bases). The CDR3 coding sequence is TGTGCCAGCAGCTTCTACAGGAACCTTAACTATGGCTACACCTTC. It encodes CASSFYRNLNYGYTF.